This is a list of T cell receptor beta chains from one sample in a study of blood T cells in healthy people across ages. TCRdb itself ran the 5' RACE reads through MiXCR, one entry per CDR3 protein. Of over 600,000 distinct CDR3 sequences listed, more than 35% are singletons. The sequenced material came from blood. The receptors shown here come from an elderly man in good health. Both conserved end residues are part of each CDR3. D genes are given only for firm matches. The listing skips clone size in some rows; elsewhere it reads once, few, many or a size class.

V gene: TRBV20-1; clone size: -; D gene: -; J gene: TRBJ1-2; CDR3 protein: CSALDRFYQPIYGYTF; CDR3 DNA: TGCAGTGCCCTCGACAGATTCTATCAACCCATCTATGGCTACACCTTC
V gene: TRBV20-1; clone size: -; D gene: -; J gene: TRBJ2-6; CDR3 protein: CSARDYRFEGSGANVLTF; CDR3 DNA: TGCAGTGCTAGAGATTATCGATTCGAAGGCTCTGGGGCCAACGTCCTGACTTTC
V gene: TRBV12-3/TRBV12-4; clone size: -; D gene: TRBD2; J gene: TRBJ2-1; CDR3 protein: CASSLWSSGRPLNEQFF; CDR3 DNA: TGTGCCAGCAGTTTATGGTCTAGCGGGAGGCCATTGAATGAGCAGTTCTTC
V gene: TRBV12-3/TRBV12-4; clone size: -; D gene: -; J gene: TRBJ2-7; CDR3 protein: CASSVMAKSYEQYF; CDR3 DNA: TGTGCCAGCAGTGTAATGGCCAAGTCCTACGAGCAGTACTTC
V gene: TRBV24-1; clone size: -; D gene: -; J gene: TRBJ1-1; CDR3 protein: CATSDGGAEAFF; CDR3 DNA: TGTGCCACCAGCGATGGGGGGGCTGAAGCTTTCTTT
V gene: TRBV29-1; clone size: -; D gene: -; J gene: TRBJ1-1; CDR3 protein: CSVALGRNTEAFF; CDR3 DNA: TGCAGCGTTGCTCTGGGACGGAACACTGAAGCTTTCTTT
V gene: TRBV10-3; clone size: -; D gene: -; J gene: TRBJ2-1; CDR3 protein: CAISERQNRLHEQFF; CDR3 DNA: TGTGCCATCAGTGAAAGGCAGAACAGATTACATGAGCAGTTCTTC
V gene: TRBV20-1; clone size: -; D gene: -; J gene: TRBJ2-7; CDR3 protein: CSARKLTFSYEQYF; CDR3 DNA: TGCAGTGCTAGAAAACTGACGTTCTCCTACGAGCAGTACTTC
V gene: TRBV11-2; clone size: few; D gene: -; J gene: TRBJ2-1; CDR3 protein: CASSLVRDLYNEQFF; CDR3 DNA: TGTGCCAGCAGCTTAGTTCGGGACTTGTACAATGAGCAGTTCTTC
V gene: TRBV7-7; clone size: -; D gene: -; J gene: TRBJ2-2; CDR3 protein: CASSPGLIANTGELFF; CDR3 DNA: TGTGCCAGCAGCCCCGGACTTATCGCGAACACCGGGGAGCTGTTTTTT
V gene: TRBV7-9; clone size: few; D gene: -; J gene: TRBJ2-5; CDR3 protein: CASSLGQSGETQYF; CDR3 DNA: TGTGCCAGCAGCTTAGGACAGTCTGGGGAGACCCAGTACTTC
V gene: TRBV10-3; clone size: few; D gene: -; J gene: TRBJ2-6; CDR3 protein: CAIGPSSSGANVLTF; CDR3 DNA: TGTGCCATCGGTCCCAGTAGCTCTGGGGCCAACGTCCTGACTTTC
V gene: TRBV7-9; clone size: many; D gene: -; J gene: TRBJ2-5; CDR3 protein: CASSPNMRETQYF; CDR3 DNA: TGTGCCAGCAGCCCGAACATGAGAGAGACCCAGTACTTC
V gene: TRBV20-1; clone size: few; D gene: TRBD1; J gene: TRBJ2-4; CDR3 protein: CSALTGTGGNIQYF; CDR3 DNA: TGCAGTGCTCTAACCGGGACAGGTGGAAACATTCAGTACTTC
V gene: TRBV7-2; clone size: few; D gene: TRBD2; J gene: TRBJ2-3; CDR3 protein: CAVRKFAGVSDTQYF; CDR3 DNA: TGTGCCGTAAGGAAGTTCGCGGGAGTGTCGGATACGCAGTATTTT
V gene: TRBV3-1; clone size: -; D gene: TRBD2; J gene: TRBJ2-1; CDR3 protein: CASSQVRTSGEQFF; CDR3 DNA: TGTGCCAGCAGCCAAGTGAGGACTAGCGGTGAGCAGTTCTTC
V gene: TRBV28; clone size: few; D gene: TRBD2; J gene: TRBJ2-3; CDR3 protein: CASNPSGGSGTDTQYF; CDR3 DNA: TGTGCCAGCAACCCCTCCGGCGGGAGTGGGACAGATACGCAGTATTTT
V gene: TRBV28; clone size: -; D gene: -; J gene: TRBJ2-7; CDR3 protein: CASATSVSYEKYF; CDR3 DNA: TGTGCCAGCGCCACATCCGTCTCCTACGAGAAGTACTTC
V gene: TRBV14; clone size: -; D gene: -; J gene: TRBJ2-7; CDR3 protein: CASSQDTGPSYEQYF; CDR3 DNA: TGTGCCAGCAGCCAAGATACCGGACCGAGCTACGAGCAGTACTTC
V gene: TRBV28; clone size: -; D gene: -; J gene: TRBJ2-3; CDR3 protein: CASSFSGKAQYF; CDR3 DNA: TGTGCCAGCAGTTTTTCCGGCAAGGCGCAGTATTTT
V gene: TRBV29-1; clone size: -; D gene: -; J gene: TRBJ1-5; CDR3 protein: CSVAKAGSLFQHF; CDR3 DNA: TGCAGCGTTGCGAAGGCAGGATCCCTTTTCCAGCATTTT
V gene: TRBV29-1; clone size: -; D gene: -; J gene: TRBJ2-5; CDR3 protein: CSVRNWDSQETQYF; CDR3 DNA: TGCAGCGTCCGAAACTGGGACTCCCAAGAGACCCAGTACTTC
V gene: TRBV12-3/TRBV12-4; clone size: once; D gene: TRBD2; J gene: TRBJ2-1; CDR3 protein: CASSPPSGYYNEQFF; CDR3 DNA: TGTGCCAGCAGTCCCCCTAGCGGCTATTACAATGAGCAGTTCTTC
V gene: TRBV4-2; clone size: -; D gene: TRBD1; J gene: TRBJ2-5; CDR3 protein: CASSLSGDRDNEQYF; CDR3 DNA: TGTGCCAGCAGCCTAAGTGGGGACAGGGACAATGAGCAGTACTTC
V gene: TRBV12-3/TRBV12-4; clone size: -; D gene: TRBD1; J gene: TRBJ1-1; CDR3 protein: CTSSRQGGYTEAFF; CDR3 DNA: TGTACCAGCAGTCGACAGGGGGGGTACACTGAAGCTTTCTTT
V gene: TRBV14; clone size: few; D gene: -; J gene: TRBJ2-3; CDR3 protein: CASSQARGRTDTQYF; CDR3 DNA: TGTGCCAGCAGCCAAGCCCGCGGACGCACAGATACGCAGTATTTT
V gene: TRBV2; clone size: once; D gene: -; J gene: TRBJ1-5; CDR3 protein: CASSADLGQPQHF; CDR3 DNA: TGTGCCAGCAGCGCTGACCTGGGTCAGCCCCAGCATTTT
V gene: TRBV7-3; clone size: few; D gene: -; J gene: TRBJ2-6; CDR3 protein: CASSLVPRHPSGANVLTF; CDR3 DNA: TGTGCCAGCAGCTTAGTACCCAGACATCCCTCTGGGGCCAACGTCCTGACTTTC
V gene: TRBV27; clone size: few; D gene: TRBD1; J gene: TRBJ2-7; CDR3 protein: CASSYTGDIREQYF; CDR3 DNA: TGTGCCAGCAGTTACACAGGGGATATTCGCGAGCAGTACTTC
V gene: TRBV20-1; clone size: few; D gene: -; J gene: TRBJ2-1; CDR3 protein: CSARGTIGGYEQFF; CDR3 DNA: TGCAGTGCTAGGGGGACAATAGGAGGGTATGAGCAGTTCTTC
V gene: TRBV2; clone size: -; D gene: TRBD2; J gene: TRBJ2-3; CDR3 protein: CASNGLAGITDTQYF; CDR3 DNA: TGTGCCAGTAACGGCCTAGCGGGGATCACAGATACGCAGTATTTT
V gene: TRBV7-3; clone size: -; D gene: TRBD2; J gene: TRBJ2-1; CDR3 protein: CASSLSGGTSGSAHKQFF; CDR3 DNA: TGTGCCAGCAGCTTAAGTGGGGGGACTAGCGGGAGTGCCCATAAGCAGTTCTTC
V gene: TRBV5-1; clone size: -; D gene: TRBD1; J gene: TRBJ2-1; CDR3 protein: CASSLGHRTGYNEQFF; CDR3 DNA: TGCGCCAGCAGCTTGGGTCACCGGACAGGGTACAATGAGCAGTTCTTC
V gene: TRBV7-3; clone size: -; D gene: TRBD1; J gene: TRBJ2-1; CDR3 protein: CASSKDRGFSYNEQFF; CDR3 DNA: TGTGCCAGCAGCAAGGACAGGGGGTTCTCCTACAATGAGCAGTTCTTC
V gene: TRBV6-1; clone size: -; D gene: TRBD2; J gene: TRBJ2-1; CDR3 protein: CASSERSGTHNEQFF; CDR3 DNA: TGTGCCAGCAGTGAACGTAGCGGGACTCACAATGAGCAGTTCTTC
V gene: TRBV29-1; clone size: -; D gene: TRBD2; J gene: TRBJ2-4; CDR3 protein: CSVELAATYERYF; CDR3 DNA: TGCAGCGTTGAACTAGCGGCTACCTACGAGCGGTACTTC
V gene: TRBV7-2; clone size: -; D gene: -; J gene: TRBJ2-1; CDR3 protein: CASSRGTLNEQFF; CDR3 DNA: TGTGCCAGCAGCCGAGGGACTCTCAATGAGCAGTTCTTC
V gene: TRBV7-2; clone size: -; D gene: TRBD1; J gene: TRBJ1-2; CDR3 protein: CASSVGGQGGGYTF; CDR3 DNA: TGTGCCAGCAGCGTAGGGGGCCAGGGAGGCGGCTACACCTTC
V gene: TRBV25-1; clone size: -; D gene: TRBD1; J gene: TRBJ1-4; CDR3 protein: CASSEGQGGEKLFF; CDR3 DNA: TGTGCCAGCAGTGAGGGACAGGGAGGTGAAAAACTGTTTTTT
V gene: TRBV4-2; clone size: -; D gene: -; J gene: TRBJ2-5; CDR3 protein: CASSQEMVETQYF; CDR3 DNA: TGTGCCAGCAGCCAAGAAATGGTCGAGACCCAGTACTTC
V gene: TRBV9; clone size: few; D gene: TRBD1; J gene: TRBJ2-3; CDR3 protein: CASSPRDRGLFGADTQYF; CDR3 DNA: TGTGCCAGCAGCCCCCGGGACAGGGGGCTGTTCGGCGCAGATACGCAGTATTTT
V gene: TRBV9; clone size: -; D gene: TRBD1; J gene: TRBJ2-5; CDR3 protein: CASSVGQGRETQYF; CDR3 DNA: TGTGCCAGCAGCGTTGGACAGGGCCGAGAGACCCAGTACTTC
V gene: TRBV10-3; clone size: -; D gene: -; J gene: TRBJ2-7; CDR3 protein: CAISSCAEQYF; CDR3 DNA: TGTGCCATCAGTAGCTGCGCCGAGCAGTACTTC
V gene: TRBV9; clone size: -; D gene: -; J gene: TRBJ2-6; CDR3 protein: CASSAQDGPSGANVLTF; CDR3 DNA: TGTGCCAGCAGCGCTCAGGACGGGCCGTCTGGGGCCAACGTCCTGACTTTC
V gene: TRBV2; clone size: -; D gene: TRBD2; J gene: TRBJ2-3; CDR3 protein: CASRDLAREGLNTQYF; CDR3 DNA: TGTGCCAGCAGGGATCTAGCTCGGGAGGGCCTCAATACGCAGTATTTT
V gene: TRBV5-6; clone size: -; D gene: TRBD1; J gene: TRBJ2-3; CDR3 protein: CASSFTGQGSYTQYF; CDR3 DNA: TGTGCCAGCAGCTTTACGGGACAGGGTTCATATACGCAGTATTTT
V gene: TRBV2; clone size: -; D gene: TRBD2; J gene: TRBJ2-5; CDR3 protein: CASSGTSAGEETQYF; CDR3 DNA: TGTGCCAGCAGTGGTACTAGCGCTGGGGAAGAGACCCAGTACTTC
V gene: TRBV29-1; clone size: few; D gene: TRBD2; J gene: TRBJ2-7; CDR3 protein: CSVGGRGDEQYF; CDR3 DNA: TGCAGCGTAGGAGGACGGGGGGACGAGCAGTACTTC
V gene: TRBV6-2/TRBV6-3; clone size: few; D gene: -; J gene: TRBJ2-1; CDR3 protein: CASSYGGLHNEQFF; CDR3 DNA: TGTGCCAGCAGTTACGGGGGACTCCACAATGAGCAGTTCTTC
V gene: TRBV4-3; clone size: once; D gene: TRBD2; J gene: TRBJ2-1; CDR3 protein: CANGPGLEGNEQFF; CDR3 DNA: TGCGCCAACGGCCCGGGACTAGAGGGAAATGAGCAGTTCTTC
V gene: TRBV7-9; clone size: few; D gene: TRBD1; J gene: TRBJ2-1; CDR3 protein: CASSPRDSKFDEQFF; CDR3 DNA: TGTGCCAGCAGCCCTAGGGACAGTAAATTCGATGAGCAGTTCTTC